This is a list of T cell receptor beta chains from one sample in a study of OX40 agonist ivuxolimab in advanced cancers. Method: immunoSEQ multiplex PCR; TCRdb's copy keeps in-frame clones and lacks some. The repertoire has roughly 56,000 clones, around 83% of them found once; the top ten carry over 4%. The sample in question was CD4+ or CD8+ T cells sorted from blood, obtained in a trial of the OX40 agonist ivuxolimab. The receptors were gathered from an adult with an advanced solid tumor such as melanoma, head and neck, liver or kidney cancer. The CDR3 runs from the conserved cysteine through the conserved F or W. The D gene is left open where the match is weak. The size field is filled for only some rows; it gives once, few, many or a size class.

TRBV19	-	TRBJ2-6	-	16	TGTGCCAGCCTTGCCCTGATAGGGACTGGGGCCAACGTCCTGACTTTC	CASLALIGTGANVLTF
TRBV28	-	TRBJ2-7	-	13	TGTGCCAGCCGCCCTGGGGGGACTTTCGAGCAGTACTTC	CASRPGGTFEQYF
TRBV4-2	-	TRBJ2-2	TRBD1	15	TGTGCCAGCAGCTCCTCGACAGGGATAGGCGGGGAGCTGTTTTTT	CASSSSTGIGGELFF
TRBV19	once	TRBJ1-4	-	16	TGTGCCAGTAGTATTACGGGGGGGTCCCCTAATGAAAAACTGTTTTTT	CASSITGGSPNEKLFF
TRBV5-8	-	TRBJ1-4	TRBD1	15	TGTGCCACACGACAGGGGGGTATCCGTATAGAAAAACTGTTTTTT	CATRQGGIRIEKLFF
TRBV28	-	TRBJ2-1	-	14	TGTGCCAGCAGTTTATGGGTCGAATACAATGAGCAGTTCTTC	CASSLWVEYNEQFF
TRBV5-4	-	TRBJ1-1	TRBD1	15	TGTGCCAGCAGCTTAGTAACAGGGGGGAGAACTGAAGCTTTCTTT	CASSLVTGGRTEAFF
TRBV7-8	-	TRBJ2-7	-	15	TGTGCCAGCAGCTTAGCGCTAGGGAACTCCTACGAGCAGTACTTC	CASSLALGNSYEQYF
TRBV23-1	-	TRBJ2-3	-	11	TGCGCCAGCCGCCTCACAGATACGCAGTATTTT	CASRLTDTQYF
TRBV6-6	-	TRBJ1-1	TRBD1	14	TGTGCCAGCAGCCCGACGGACAGGGACACTGAAGCTTTCTTT	CASSPTDRDTEAFF
TRBV10-3	-	TRBJ2-7	-	13	TGTGCCATCAGTGAGGAGGAGGCCTACGAGCAGTACTTC	CAISEEEAYEQYF
TRBV7-9	-	TRBJ2-3	-	15	TGTGCCAGCAGTCCATATCTAGCATTTTTCGATACGCAGTATTTT	CASSPYLAFFDTQYF
TRBV5-4	-	TRBJ1-1	TRBD1	18	TGTGCCAGCAGCTTGGCCGGGGCAGGGGGTTGGTTGGGCACTGAAGCTTTCTTT	CASSLAGAGGWLGTEAFF
TRBV30	-	TRBJ2-1	TRBD2	14	TGTGCCTGGAGCAGCGGGAGGTCCGGCAATGAGCAGTTCTTC	CAWSSGRSGNEQFF
TRBV14	-	TRBJ1-4	-	15	TGTGCCAGCAGCCAAGATGGGGGCGGAAATGAAAAACTGTTTTTT	CASSQDGGGNEKLFF
TRBV19	-	TRBJ2-2	-	16	TGTGCCAGTAACATGGGGAGTGCAGGGTCTGCCGGGGAGCTGTTTTTT	CASNMGSAGSAGELFF
TRBV27	-	TRBJ1-5	-	13	TGTGCCAGCAGTTTAACAGGGCGGCAGCCCCAGCATTTT	CASSLTGRQPQHF
TRBV27	-	TRBJ1-4	-	14	TGTGCCAGCAGTTTGGCGGGGGCAGGGGAAAAACTGTTTTTT	CASSLAGAGEKLFF
TRBV28	-	TRBJ1-5	-	16	TGTGCCAGTAGTGGGGCGGGGGGCGACGGCAATCAGCCCCAGCATTTT	CASSGAGGDGNQPQHF
TRBV2	-	TRBJ1-5	-	12	TGTGCCAGCAAGGACAGCAATCAGCCCCAGCATTTT	CASKDSNQPQHF
TRBV27	once	TRBJ2-7	-	13	TGTGCCAGCAGTTTTGGGCCTGCCTACGAGCAGTACTTC	CASSFGPAYEQYF
TRBV18	-	TRBJ1-5	-	14	TGTGCCAGCTCACAGGGGAATGGCAATCAGCCCCAGCATTTT	CASSQGNGNQPQHF
TRBV7-9	-	TRBJ2-3	TRBD1	16	TGTGCCAGCAGCTATAGGGACAGGGTCAAGGGAGATATGCAGTATTTT	CASSYRDRVKGDMQYF
TRBV7-8	-	TRBJ2-1	TRBD2	16	TGTGCCAGCAGCCCGGGCCATCAGCGGGGCTACAATGAGCAGTTCTTC	CASSPGHQRGYNEQFF